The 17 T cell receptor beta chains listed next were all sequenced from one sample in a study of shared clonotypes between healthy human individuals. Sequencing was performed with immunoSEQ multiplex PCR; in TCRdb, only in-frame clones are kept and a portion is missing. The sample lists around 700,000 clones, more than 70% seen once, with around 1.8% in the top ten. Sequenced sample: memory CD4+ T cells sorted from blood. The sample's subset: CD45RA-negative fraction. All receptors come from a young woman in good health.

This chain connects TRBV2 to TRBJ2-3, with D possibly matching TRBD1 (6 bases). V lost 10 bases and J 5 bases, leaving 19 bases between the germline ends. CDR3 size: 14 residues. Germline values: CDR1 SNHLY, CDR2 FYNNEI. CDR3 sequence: CANLRQAAGDTQYF. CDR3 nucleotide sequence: TGTGCCAACTTAAGACAGGCCGCGGGAGATACGCAGTATTTT.

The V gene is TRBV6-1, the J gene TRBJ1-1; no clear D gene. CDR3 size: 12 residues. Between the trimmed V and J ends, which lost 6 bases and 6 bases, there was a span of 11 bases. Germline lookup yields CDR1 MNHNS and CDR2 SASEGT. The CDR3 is CASSTYSSEAFF. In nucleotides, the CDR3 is TGTGCCAGCAGCACCTACAGTTCTGAAGCTTTCTTT.

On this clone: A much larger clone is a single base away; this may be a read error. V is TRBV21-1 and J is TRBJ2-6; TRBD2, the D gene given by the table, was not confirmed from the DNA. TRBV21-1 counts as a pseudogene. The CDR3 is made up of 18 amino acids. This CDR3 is CASSQNSHGESGANVLTF. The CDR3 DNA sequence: TGTGCCAGCAGCCAAAACAGTCACGGGGAATCTGGGGCCAACGTCCTGACTTTC.

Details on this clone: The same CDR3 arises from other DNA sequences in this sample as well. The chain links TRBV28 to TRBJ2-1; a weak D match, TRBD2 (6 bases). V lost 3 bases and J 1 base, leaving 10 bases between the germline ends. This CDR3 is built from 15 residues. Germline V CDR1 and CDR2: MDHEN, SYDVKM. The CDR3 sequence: CASSLGGVSYNEQFF. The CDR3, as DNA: TGTGCCAGCAGTTTGGGCGGGGTGTCCTACAATGAGCAGTTCTTC. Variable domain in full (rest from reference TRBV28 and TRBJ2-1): DVKVTQSSRYLVKRTGEKVFLECVQDMDHENMFWYRQDPGLGLRLIYFSYDVKMKEKGDIPEGYSVSREKKERFSLILESASTNQTSMYLCASSLGGVSYNEQFFGPGTRLTVL.

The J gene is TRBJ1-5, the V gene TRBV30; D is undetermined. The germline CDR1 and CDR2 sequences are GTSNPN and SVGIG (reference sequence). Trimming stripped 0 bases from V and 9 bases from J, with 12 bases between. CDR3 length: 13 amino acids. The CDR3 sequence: CAWSVRGRGPQHF. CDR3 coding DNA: TGTGCCTGGAGTGTACGTGGCAGAGGGCCCCAGCATTTT.

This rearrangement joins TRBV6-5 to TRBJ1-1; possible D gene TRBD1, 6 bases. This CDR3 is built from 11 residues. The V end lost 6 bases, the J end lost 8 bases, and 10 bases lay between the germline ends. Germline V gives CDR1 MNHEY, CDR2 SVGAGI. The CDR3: CASRNREEAFF. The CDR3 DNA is TGTGCCAGCAGAAACAGGGAGGAAGCTTTCTTT.

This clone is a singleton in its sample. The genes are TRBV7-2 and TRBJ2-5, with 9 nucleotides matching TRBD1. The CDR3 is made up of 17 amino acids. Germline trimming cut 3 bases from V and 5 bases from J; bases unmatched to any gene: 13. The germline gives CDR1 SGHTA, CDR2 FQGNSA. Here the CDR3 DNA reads TGTGCCAGCAGCTTCCCCTTTAACAGGGGGCTCGGGGAGACCCAGTACTTC. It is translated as CASSFPFNRGLGETQYF. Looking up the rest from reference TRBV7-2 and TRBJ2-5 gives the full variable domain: GAGVSQSPSNKVTEKGKDVELRCDPISGHTALYWYRQSLGQGLEFLIYFQGNSAPDKSGLPSDRFSAERTGGSVSTLTIQRTQQEDSAVYLCASSFPFNRGLGETQYFGPGTRLLVL.

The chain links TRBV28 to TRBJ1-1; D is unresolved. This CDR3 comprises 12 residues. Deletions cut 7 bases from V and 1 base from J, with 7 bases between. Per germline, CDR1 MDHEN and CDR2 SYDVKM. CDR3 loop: CASNQWNTEAFF. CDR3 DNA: TGTGCCAGCAACCAATGGAACACTGAAGCTTTCTTT.

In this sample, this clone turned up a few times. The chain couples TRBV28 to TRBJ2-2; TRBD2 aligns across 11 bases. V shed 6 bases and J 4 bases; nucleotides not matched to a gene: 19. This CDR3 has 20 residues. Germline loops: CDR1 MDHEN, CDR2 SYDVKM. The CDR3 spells CASRRQLGALAGDSTGELFF. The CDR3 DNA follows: TGTGCCAGCAGACGACAATTGGGCGCACTAGCGGGAGATAGCACCGGGGAGCTGTTTTTT.

CDR3: CASSEEYPDTQYF. CDR3 DNA: TGTGCCAGCAGTGAAGAGTACCCAGATACGCAGTATTTT. The rearrangement joins TRBV2 to TRBJ2-3; D call uncertain. V shed 1 base and J shed 4 bases, with 6 bases lying between them. Germline CDR1 reads SNHLY; CDR2 reads FYNNEI. This CDR3 spans 13 amino acids.

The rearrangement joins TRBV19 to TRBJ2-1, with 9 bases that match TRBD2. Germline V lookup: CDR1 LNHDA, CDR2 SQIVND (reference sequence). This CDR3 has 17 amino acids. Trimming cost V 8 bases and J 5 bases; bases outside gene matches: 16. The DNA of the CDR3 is TGTGCCAGTCGCATGCGGGGGGGTAGCGGGAGCCACAATGAGCAGTTCTTC. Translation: CASRMRGGSGSHNEQFF.

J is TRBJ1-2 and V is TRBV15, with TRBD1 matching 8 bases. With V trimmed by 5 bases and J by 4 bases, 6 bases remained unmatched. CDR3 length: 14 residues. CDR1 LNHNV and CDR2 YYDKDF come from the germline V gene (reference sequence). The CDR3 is CATSGQGFAYGYTF. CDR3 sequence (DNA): TGTGCCACCAGCGGACAGGGATTCGCCTATGGCTACACCTTC.

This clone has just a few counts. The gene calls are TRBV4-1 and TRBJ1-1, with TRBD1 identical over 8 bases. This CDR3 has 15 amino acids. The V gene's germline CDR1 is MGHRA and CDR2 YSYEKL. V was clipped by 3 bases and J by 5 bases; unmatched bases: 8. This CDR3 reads CASSQTPTGETEAFF. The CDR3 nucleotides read TGCGCCAGCAGCCAGACTCCGACAGGGGAAACTGAAGCTTTCTTT.

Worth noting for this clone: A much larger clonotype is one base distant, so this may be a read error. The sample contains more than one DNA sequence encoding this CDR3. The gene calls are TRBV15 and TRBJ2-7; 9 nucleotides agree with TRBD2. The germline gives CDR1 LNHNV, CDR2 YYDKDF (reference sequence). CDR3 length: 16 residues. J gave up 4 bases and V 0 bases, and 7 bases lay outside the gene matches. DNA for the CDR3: TGTGCCACCAGCAGAGATTTAGCGGGAGTTTGGTACGAGCAGTACTTC. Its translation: CATSRDLAGVWYEQYF.

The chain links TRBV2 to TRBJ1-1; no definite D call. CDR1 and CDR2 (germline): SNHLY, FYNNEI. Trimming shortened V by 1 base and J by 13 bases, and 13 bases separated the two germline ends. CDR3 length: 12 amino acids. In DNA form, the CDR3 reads TGTGCCAGCAGTGAAGGCGGGGTAGGCGTTTTCTTT. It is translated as CASSEGGVGVFF. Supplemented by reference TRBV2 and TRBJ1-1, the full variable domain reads EPEVTQTPSHQVTQMGQEVILRCVPISNHLYFYWYRQILGQKVEFLVSFYNNEISEKSEIFDDQFSVERPDGSNFTLKIRSTKLEDSAMYFCASSEGGVGVFFGQGTRLTVV.

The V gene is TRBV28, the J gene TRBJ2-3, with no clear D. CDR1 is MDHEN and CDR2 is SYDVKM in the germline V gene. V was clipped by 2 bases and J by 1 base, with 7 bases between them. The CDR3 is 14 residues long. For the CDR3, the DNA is TGTGCCAGCAGTTTAAGGCAGGGCACAGATACGCAGTATTTT. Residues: CASSLRQGTDTQYF. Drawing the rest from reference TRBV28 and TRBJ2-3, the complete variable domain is DVKVTQSSRYLVKRTGEKVFLECVQDMDHENMFWYRQDPGLGLRLIYFSYDVKMKEKGDIPEGYSVSREKKERFSLILESASTNQTSMYLCASSLRQGTDTQYFGPGTRLTVL.

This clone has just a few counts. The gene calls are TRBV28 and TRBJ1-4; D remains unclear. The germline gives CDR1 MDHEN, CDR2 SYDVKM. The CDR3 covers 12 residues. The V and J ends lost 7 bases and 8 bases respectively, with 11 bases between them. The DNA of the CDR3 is TGTGCCAGCACCAGATCCGGGGAAAAACTGTTTTTT. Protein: CASTRSGEKLFF.